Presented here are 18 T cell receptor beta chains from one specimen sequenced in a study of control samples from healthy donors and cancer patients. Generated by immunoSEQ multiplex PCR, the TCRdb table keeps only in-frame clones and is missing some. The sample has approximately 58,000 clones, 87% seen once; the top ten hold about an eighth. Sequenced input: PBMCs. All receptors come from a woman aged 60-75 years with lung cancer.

The CDR3 bases are TGCAGCGTTTCCAGGGGGTTCGGGACTGAAGCTTTCTTT. Residues: CSVSRGFGTEAFF. The chain is built from TRBV29-1 and TRBJ1-1; 7 bases are shared with TRBD1. V shed 5 bases and J 5 bases; nucleotides not matched to a gene: 8. Germline V gene lookup returns CDR1 SQVTM and CDR2 ANQGSEA. CDR3 length: 13 amino acids.

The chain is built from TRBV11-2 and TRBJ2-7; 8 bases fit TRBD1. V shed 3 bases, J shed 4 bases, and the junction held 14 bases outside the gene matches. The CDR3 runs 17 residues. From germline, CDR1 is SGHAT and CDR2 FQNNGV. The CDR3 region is CASSFQRTTGVGYEQYF. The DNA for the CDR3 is TGTGCCAGCAGCTTCCAGAGGACGACAGGGGTCGGGTACGAGCAGTACTTC.

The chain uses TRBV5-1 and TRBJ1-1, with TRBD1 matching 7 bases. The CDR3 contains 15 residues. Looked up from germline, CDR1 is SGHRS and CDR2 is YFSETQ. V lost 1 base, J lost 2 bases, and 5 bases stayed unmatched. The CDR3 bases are TGCGCCAGCAGCTTGCAAGGGGGCCCAAACACTGAAGCTTTCTTT. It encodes CASSLQGGPNTEAFF.

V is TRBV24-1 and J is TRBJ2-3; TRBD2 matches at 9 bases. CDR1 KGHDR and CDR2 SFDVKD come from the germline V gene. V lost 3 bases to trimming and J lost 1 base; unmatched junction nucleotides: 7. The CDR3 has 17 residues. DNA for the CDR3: TGTGCCACCAGTGATGGCGCGGGGGGGCAGGGCACAGATACGCAGTATTTT. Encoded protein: CATSDGAGGQGTDTQYF.

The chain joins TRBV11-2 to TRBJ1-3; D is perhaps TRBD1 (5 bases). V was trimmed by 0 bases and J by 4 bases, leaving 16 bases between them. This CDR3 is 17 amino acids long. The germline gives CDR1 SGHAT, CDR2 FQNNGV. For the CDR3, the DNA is TGTGCCAGCAGCTTAGATCGCGGGGGGGTAACCGGAAACACCATATATTTT. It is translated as CASSLDRGGVTGNTIYF.

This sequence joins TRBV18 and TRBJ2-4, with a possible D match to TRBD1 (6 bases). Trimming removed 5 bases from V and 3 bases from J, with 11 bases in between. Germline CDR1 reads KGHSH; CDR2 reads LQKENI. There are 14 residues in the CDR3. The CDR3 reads CASSYRDGKNIQYF. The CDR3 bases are TGTGCCAGCTCATACAGGGACGGCAAAAACATTCAGTACTTC.

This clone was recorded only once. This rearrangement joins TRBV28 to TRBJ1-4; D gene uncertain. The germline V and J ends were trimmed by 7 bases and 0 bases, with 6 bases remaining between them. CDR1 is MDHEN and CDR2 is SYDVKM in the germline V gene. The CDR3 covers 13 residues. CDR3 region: CASNIATNEKLFF. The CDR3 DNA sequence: TGTGCCAGCAACATCGCAACTAATGAAAAACTGTTTTTT.

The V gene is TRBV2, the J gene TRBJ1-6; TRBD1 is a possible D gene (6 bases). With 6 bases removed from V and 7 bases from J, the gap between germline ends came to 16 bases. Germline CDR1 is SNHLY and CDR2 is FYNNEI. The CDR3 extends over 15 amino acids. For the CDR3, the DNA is TGTGCCAGCAGCGGGCCGGCCAGGGGAAATTCACCCCTCCACTTT. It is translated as CASSGPARGNSPLHF.

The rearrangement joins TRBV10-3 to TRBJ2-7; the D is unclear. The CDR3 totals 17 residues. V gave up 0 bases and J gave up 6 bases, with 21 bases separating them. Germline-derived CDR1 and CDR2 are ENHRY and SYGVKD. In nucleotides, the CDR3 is TGTGCCATCAGTGAGTCGAGATTGCGGAACGTCGCAAGCGAGCAGTACTTC. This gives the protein CAISESRLRNVASEQYF.

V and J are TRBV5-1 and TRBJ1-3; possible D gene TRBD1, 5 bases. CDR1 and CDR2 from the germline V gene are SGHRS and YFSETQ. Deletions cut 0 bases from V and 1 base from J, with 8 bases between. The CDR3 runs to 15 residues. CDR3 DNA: TGCGCCAGCAGCTTGGTCACAGGATCTGGAAACACCATATATTTT. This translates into CASSLVTGSGNTIYF.

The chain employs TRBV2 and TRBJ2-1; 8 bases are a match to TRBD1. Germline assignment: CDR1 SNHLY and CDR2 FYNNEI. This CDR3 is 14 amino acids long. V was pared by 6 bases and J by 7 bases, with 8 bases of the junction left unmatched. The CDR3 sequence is CASRRTGFLNEQFF. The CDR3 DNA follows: TGTGCCAGCAGGAGGACAGGGTTTTTAAATGAGCAGTTCTTC.

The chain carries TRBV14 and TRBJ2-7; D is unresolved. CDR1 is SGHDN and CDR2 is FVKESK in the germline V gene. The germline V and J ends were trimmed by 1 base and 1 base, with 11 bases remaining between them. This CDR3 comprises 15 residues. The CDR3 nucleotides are TGTGCCAGCAGCCAAGGAGTTCCAGGATCCTACGAGCAGTACTTC. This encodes CASSQGVPGSYEQYF.

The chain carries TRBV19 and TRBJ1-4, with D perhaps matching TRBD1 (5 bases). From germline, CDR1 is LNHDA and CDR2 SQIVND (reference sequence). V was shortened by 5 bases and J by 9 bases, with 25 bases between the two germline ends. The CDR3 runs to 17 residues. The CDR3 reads CASSSLSAGTEGQKLFF. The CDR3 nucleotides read TGTGCCAGTAGTTCCCTCTCCGCCGGGACCGAGGGACAAAAACTGTTTTTT. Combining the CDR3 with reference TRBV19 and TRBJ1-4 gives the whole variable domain DGGITQSPKYLFRKEGQNVTLSCEQNLNHDAMYWYRQDPGQGLRLIYYSQIVNDFQKGDIAEGYSVSREKKESFPLTVTSAQKNPTAFYLCASSSLSAGTEGQKLFFGSGTQLSVL.

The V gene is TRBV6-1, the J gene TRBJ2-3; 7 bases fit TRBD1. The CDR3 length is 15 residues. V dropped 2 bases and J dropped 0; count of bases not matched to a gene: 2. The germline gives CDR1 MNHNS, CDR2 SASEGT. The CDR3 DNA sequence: TGTGCCAGCAGTGAACGGGACAGTAGCACAGATACGCAGTATTTT. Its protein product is CASSERDSSTDTQYF.

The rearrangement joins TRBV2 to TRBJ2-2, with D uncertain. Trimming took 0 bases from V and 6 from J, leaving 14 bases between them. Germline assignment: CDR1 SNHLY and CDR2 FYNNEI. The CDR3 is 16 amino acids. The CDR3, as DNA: TGTGCCAGCAGTGAAGCGCTTCGGGCAGGCGCCGGGGAGCTGTTTTTT. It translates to CASSEALRAGAGELFF.

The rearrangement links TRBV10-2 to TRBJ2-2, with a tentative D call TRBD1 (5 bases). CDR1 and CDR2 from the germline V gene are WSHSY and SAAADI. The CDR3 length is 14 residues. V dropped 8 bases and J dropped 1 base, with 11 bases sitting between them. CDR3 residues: CASLIGQNTGELFF. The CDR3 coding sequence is TGCGCCAGCCTAATAGGACAGAACACCGGGGAGCTGTTTTTT.

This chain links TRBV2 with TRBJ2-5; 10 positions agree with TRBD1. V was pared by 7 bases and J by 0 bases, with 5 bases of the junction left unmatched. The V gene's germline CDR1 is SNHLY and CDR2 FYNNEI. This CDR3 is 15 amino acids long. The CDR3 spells CASTLDRGYQETQYF. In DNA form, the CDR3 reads TGTGCCAGCACCTTGGACAGGGGGTACCAAGAGACCCAGTACTTC.

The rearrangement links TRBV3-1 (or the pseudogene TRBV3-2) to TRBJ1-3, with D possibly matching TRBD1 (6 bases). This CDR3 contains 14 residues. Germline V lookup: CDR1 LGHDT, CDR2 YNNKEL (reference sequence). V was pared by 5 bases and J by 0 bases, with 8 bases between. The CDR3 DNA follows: TGTGCCAGCAGCTCGGACAGCTCTGGAAACACCATATATTTT. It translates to CASSSDSSGNTIYF.